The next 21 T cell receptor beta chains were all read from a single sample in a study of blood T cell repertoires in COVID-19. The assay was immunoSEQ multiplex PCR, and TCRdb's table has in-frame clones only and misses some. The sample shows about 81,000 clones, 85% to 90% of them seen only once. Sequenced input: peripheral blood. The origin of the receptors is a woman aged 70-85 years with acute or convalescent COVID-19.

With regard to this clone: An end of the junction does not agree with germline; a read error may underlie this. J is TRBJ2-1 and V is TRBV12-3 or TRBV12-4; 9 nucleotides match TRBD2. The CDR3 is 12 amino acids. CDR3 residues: CASSFGTSLPLF. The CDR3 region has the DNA TGTGCCAGCAGTTTCGGGACTAGCCTCCCGCTCTTC.

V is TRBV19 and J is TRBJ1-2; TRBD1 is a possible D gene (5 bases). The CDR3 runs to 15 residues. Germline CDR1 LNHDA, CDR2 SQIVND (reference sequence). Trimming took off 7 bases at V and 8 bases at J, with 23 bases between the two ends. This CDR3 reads CASTITGPHKGGYTF. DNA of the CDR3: TGTGCCAGTACCATCACTGGTCCGCACAAGGGGGGCTACACCTTC.

DNA for the CDR3: TGTGCCAGCAGCTTAGCGTATCAGGCGAACACTGAAGCTTTCTTT. This codes for CASSLAYQANTEAFF. The chain joins TRBV7-6 to TRBJ1-1; no firm D call. Between the trimmed V and J ends, which lost 0 bases and 1 base, there was a span of 9 bases. CDR1 is SGHVS and CDR2 is FNYEAQ in the germline V gene. The CDR3 length is 15 residues.

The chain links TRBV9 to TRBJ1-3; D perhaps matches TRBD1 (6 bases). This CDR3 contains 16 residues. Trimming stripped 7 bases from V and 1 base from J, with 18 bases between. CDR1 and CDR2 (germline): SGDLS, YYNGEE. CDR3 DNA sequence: TGTGCCAGCTCTGACCAGGGGCTGGGGTCTGGAAACACCATATATTTT. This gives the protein CASSDQGLGSGNTIYF.

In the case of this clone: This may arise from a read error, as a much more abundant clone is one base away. The CDR3 DNA sequence: TGTGCCAGCAGTTTATTCACAGGGAACACTGAAGCTTTCTTT. Translated, it gives CASSLFTGNTEAFF. The chain is built from TRBV27 and TRBJ1-1; tentatively, D is TRBD1 (5 bases). Trimming shortened V by 1 base and J by 1 base, and 7 bases separated the two germline ends. The germline CDR1 and CDR2 sequences are MNHEY and SMNVEV (reference sequence). The length of the CDR3 is 14 residues.

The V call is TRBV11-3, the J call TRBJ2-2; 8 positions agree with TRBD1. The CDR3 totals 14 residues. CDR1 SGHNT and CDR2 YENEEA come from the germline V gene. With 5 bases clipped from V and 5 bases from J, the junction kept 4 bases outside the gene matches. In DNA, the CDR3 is TGTGCCAGCAGCCCCAGGACAGGGACCGGGGAGCTGTTTTTT. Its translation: CASSPRTGTGELFF.

The CDR3: CASRNRAGQGYTF. Here the CDR3 DNA reads TGTGCCAGCAGGAACAGGGCTGGCCAAGGCTACACCTTC. V usage is TRBV28 and J usage is TRBJ1-2; perhaps TRBD1 as D (6 bases). Germline V gives CDR1 MDHEN, CDR2 SYDVKM. The CDR3 sequence is 13 residues long. The V gene lost 6 bases and the J gene lost 8 bases, with 16 bases spanning the gap.

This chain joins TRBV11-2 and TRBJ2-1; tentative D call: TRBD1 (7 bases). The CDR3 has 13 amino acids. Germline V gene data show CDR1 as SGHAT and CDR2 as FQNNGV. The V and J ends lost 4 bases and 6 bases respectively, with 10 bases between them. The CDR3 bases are TGTGCCAGCAGCTCAGGGGGAGGCAATGAGCAGTTCTTC. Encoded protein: CASSSGGGNEQFF.

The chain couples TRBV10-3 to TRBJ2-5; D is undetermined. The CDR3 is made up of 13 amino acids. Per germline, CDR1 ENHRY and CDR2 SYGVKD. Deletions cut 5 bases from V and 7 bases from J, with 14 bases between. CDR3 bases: TGTGCCATCAGTACCGCTAGAGGCGGGACCCAGTACTTC. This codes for CAISTARGGTQYF.

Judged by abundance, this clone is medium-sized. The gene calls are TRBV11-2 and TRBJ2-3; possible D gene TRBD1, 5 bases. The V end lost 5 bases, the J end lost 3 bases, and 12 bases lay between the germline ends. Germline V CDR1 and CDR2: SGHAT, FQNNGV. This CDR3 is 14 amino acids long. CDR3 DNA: TGTGCCAGCAGCCCGATGTCAGGGACAGATACGCAGTATTTT. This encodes CASSPMSGTDTQYF.

The CDR3 protein is CASSLMAGGDGTEAFF. CDR3 sequence (DNA): TGTGCCAGCAGCTTGATGGCAGGGGGCGACGGCACTGAAGCTTTCTTT. The chain couples TRBV5-4 to TRBJ1-1; 8 bases agree with TRBD1. The CDR3 extends over 16 amino acids. CDR1 and CDR2 (germline): SGHNT, YYREEE (reference sequence). Trimming took 1 base from V and 4 from J; bases not matched to a gene: 9.

The CDR3: CASSFFSYEQYV. In DNA, the CDR3 is TGCGCCAGCAGCTTCTTTTCCTACGAGCAGTACGTC. This chain uses TRBV5-1 with TRBJ2-7; D not certain. Per germline, CDR1 SGHRS and CDR2 YFSETQ. The CDR3 extends over 12 amino acids. V shed 2 bases and J shed 1 base, with 4 bases lying between them.

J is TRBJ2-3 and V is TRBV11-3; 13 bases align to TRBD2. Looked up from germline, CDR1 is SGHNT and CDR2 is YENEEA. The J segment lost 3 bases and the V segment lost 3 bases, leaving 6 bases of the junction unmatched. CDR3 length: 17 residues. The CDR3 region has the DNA TGTGCCAGCAGCTTGGGGACTAGCGGGGAGGAAACAGATACGCAGTATTTT. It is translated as CASSLGTSGEETDTQYF.

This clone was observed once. Here the CDR3 reads CASSFRTGENIQYF. The DNA for the CDR3 is TGTGCCAGCAGCTTTCGGACAGGGGAAAACATTCAGTACTTC. This chain links TRBV3-1 (or the pseudogene TRBV3-2) with TRBJ2-4, with 9 bases matching TRBD1. Germline trimming cut 5 bases from V and 5 bases from J; bases unmatched to any gene: 4. Germline V gives CDR1 LGHDT, CDR2 YNNKEL (reference sequence). This CDR3 is built from 14 residues.

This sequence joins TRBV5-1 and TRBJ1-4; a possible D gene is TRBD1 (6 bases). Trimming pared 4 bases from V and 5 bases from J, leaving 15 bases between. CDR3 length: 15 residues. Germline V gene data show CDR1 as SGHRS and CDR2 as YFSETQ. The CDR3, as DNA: TGCGCCAGCAGCACCAGGGGTCTTGAAAATGAAAAACTGTTTTTT. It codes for CASSTRGLENEKLFF.

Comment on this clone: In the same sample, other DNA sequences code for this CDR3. CDR3 sequence: CASQGGRNTEAFF. For the CDR3, the DNA is TGTGCCAGCCAGGGGGGTCGGAACACTGAAGCTTTCTTT. The chain links TRBV2 to TRBJ1-1, with 7 bases fitting TRBD1. The junction had 4 bases not matched to a gene; V was cut back by 8 bases and J by 1 base. CDR3 length equals 13 residues. The germline CDR1 and CDR2 sequences are SNHLY and FYNNEI. The whole variable domain, remainder taken from reference TRBV2 and TRBJ1-1, is EPEVTQTPSHQVTQMGQEVILRCVPISNHLYFYWYRQILGQKVEFLVSFYNNEISEKSEIFDDQFSVERPDGSNFTLKIRSTKLEDSAMYFCASQGGRNTEAFFGQGTRLTVV.

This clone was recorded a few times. The DNA for the CDR3 is TGCAGCGCAGGACAGGGGAATCAGCCCCAGCATTTT. It encodes CSAGQGNQPQHF. This rearrangement joins TRBV29-1 to TRBJ1-5; 9 bases align to TRBD1. From germline, CDR1 is SQVTM and CDR2 ANQGSEA. V lost 7 bases, J lost 4 bases, and 2 bases stayed unmatched. The CDR3 is 12 residues long.

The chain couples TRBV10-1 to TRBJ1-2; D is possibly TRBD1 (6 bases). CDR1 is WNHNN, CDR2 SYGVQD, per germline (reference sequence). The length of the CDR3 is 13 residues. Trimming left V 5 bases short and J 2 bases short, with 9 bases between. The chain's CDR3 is CASSLQGNYGYTF. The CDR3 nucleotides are TGCGCCAGCAGTCTACAGGGCAACTATGGCTACACCTTC.

The CDR3 sequence: CASSQSGRTGAVAFF. The CDR3, as DNA: TGTGCCAGCAGCCAATCGGGGCGGACGGGTGCTGTAGCTTTCTTT. This chain joins TRBV16 and TRBJ1-1; the D gene is possibly TRBD1 (5 bases). Germline CDR1 and CDR2: KGHSY and FQNENV. Trimming stripped 0 bases from V and 10 bases from J, with 18 bases between. The CDR3 is made up of 15 amino acids.

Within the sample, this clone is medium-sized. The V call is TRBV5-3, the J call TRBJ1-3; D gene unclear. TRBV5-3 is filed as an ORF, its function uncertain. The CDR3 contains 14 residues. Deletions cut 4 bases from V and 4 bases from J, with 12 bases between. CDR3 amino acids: CARSPRLGGNTIYF. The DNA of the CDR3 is TGTGCCAGAAGCCCTCGTCTGGGCGGAAACACCATATATTTT.

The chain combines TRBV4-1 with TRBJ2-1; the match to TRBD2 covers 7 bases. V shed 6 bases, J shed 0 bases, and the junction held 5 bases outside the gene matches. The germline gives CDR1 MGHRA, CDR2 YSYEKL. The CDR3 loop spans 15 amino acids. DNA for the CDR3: TGCGCCAGCAGTCCACTAGCGCTCTCCTACAATGAGCAGTTCTTC. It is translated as CASSPLALSYNEQFF.